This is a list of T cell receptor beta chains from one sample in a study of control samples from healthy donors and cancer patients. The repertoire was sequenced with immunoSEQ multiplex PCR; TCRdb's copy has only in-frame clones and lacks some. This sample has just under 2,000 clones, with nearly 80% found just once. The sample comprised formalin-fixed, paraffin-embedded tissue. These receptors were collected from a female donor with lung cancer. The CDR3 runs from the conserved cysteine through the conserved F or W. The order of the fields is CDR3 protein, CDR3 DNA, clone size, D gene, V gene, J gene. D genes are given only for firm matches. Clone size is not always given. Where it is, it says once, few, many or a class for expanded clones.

CASSFLVRQSYEQYF	TGTGCCAGCAGCTTCCTTGTGAGACAAAGCTACGAGCAGTACTTC	-	-	TRBV7-8	TRBJ2-7
CASSQGTGIYNEQFF	TGCGCCAGCAGCCAGGGAACAGGGATCTACAATGAGCAGTTCTTC	-	-	TRBV4-3	TRBJ2-1
CASSQTMTTIGEKLFF	TGTGCCAGCAGCCAAACGATGACCACAATCGGTGAAAAACTGTTTTTT	-	-	TRBV7-9	TRBJ1-4
CASSVGSTLPYEQYF	TGTGCCAGCAGCGTAGGGAGTACACTTCCCTACGAGCAGTACTTC	few	-	TRBV9	TRBJ2-7
CATSDSGGVHSGELFF	TGTGCCACCAGTGACTCAGGGGGGGTTCATAGCGGGGAGCTGTTTTTT	-	-	TRBV24-1	TRBJ2-2
CASSLWGARNEQFF	TGTGCCAGCAGCTTGTGGGGGGCTAGAAATGAGCAGTTCTTC	-	-	TRBV5-5	TRBJ2-1
CASRSQGAGTEAFF	TGTGCCAGTAGGTCACAGGGAGCCGGCACTGAAGCTTTCTTT	-	-	TRBV19	TRBJ1-1
CASSRQGLMNTEAFF	TGTGCCAGCAGTCGGCAGGGCCTCATGAACACTGAAGCTTTCTTT	few	-	TRBV9	TRBJ1-1
CASRVRTSGLLGELFF	TGTGCCAGCAGAGTGCGAACTAGCGGTCTATTGGGGGAGCTGTTTTTT	-	TRBD2	TRBV5-4	TRBJ2-2
CASSPGQGSEKLFF	TGTGCCAGCAGCCCGGGACAGGGAAGTGAAAAACTGTTTTTT	once	TRBD1	TRBV11-2	TRBJ1-4
CASSVRGRETQYF	TGTGCCAGCAGCGTCAGGGGTAGAGAGACCCAGTACTTC	large	-	TRBV9	TRBJ2-5
CASSSDGRGREQYF	TGTGCCAGCAGTTCAGACGGGCGTGGAAGGGAGCAGTACTTC	-	-	TRBV27	TRBJ2-7
CSVEVGQDLSYTF	TGCAGCGTCGAAGTGGGACAGGACTTGAGCTACACCTTC	-	TRBD1	TRBV29-1	TRBJ1-2
CASSYGDSQSAQHF	TGTGCCAGCAGTTACGGGGATTCGCAATCAGCCCAGCATTTT	-	-	TRBV28	TRBJ1-5
CASSQIGPLHARNTIYF	TGTGCCAGCAGCCAAATTGGTCCCTTACACGCACGAAACACCATATATTTT	-	-	TRBV3-1/TRBV3-2	TRBJ1-3
CASSGTTDTQYF	TGTGCCAGCTCGGGGACCACAGATACGCAGTATTTT	-	-	TRBV18	TRBJ2-3
CASSWGRSTDRYNEQFF	TGTGCCAGCAGCTGGGGGCGTTCGACAGATCGATACAATGAGCAGTTCTTC	-	-	TRBV11-2	TRBJ2-1
CASSPTDTQYF	TGTGCCAGCAGTCCCACAGATACGCAGTATTTT	once	-	TRBV7-9	TRBJ2-3
CASSFLAGETQYF	TGTGCCAGCAGCTTTCTAGCGGGAGAGACCCAGTACTTC	-	TRBD2	TRBV3-1/TRBV3-2	TRBJ2-5
CASSPVQETGELFF	TGTGCCAGCAGCCCCGTTCAGGAGACCGGGGAGCTGTTTTTT	-	-	TRBV6-2/TRBV6-3	TRBJ2-2
CASRGAVNTEAFF	TGTGCCAGCAGGGGGGCCGTGAACACTGAAGCTTTCTTT	-	-	TRBV7-3	TRBJ1-1
CASSAVGNTEAFF	TGTGCCAGCAGCGCAGTGGGGAACACTGAAGCTTTCTTT	-	-	TRBV7-9	TRBJ1-1
CASSATNGRAPQFF	TGTGCCAGCAGTGCGACTAACGGGAGGGCGCCGCAGTTCTTC	-	TRBD2	TRBV2	TRBJ2-1
CASSLIGSRQEKLFF	TGTGCCAGCAGCTTAATTGGGTCCCGGCAGGAAAAACTGTTTTTT	-	-	TRBV7-8	TRBJ1-4
CASSQGTGGYTF	TGTGCCAGCAGCCAAGGGACAGGAGGCTACACCTTC	-	TRBD1	TRBV14	TRBJ1-2
CASSRLSTDTQYF	TGTGCCAGCAGTAGACTTTCCACAGATACGCAGTATTTT	-	-	TRBV6-6	TRBJ2-3
CASSYFSTAESGGYTF	TGTGCCAGCAGTTACTTTTCGACGGCTGAATCAGGCGGCTACACCTTC	-	-	TRBV6-5	TRBJ1-2
CASSSEGTAGELFF	TGCGCCAGCAGCTCGGAAGGGACGGCCGGGGAGCTGTTTTTT	-	-	TRBV5-1	TRBJ2-2
CASGTDYNSPLHF	TGTGCCAGCGGGACAGACTATAATTCACCCCTCCACTTT	-	TRBD1	TRBV7-9	TRBJ1-6
CASSQWQKETQYF	TGCGCCAGCAGCCAATGGCAGAAAGAGACCCAGTACTTC	-	-	TRBV4-1	TRBJ2-5
CASSPAPGGGYTEAFF	TGTGCCAGCAGCCCCGCTCCGGGGGGAGGTTACACTGAAGCTTTCTTT	-	-	TRBV9	TRBJ1-1
CASTGLDSGANVLTF	TGTGCCAGCACCGGACTCGACTCTGGGGCCAACGTCCTGACTTTC	-	-	TRBV28	TRBJ2-6
CSVGSDEQYF	TGCAGCGTTGGCTCGGACGAGCAGTACTTC	-	-	TRBV29-1	TRBJ2-7
CASNGIAGNNEQFF	TGTGCCAGCAACGGTATAGCGGGAAACAATGAGCAGTTCTTC	-	TRBD2	TRBV6-5	TRBJ2-1
CSAQGADYGYTF	TGCAGCGCTCAGGGGGCTGACTATGGCTACACCTTC	-	TRBD1	TRBV29-1	TRBJ1-2
CASSPTGQPDTQYF	TGTGCCAGCAGCCCTACCGGACAGCCAGATACGCAGTATTTT	-	-	TRBV7-9	TRBJ2-3
CASSFGGRETEAFF	TGTGCCAGCAGCTTCGGGGGGCGAGAAACTGAAGCTTTCTTT	-	-	TRBV5-4	TRBJ1-1
CASSLVGRGLETQYF	TGTGCCAGCAGCTTAGTCGGTAGGGGGCTAGAGACCCAGTACTTC	once	TRBD1	TRBV7-2	TRBJ2-5
CASSLAPPGNTEAFF	TGTGCCAGCAGCTTAGCGCCCCCAGGGAACACTGAAGCTTTCTTT	-	-	TRBV7-9	TRBJ1-1
CASSPKGAVGTWGEQFF	TGTGCCAGCAGTCCCAAGGGGGCCGTTGGGACCTGGGGTGAGCAGTTCTTC	-	TRBD1	TRBV27	TRBJ2-1
CASSAWTGINYEQYF	TGTGCCAGCAGCGCTTGGACAGGTATAAACTACGAGCAGTACTTC	-	TRBD1	TRBV5-6	TRBJ2-7
CASSLGDSANTGELFF	TGCGCCAGCAGCTTGGGGGACAGTGCGAACACCGGGGAGCTGTTTTTT	-	TRBD1	TRBV5-1	TRBJ2-2
CASSPSEREKLFF	TGTGCCAGCAGCCCGTCGGAGCGTGAAAAACTGTTTTTT	-	-	TRBV27	TRBJ1-4
CASRPTGTEKLFF	TGTGCCAGCAGGCCCACAGGTACTGAAAAACTGTTTTTT	-	-	TRBV28	TRBJ1-4
CASSAGTGLREKLFF	TGCGCCAGCAGCGCAGGGACAGGGCTTCGGGAAAAACTGTTTTTT	-	TRBD1	TRBV4-1	TRBJ1-4
CASSVDARQLDEQYF	TGTGCCAGCAGCGTAGACGCCAGACAACTCGACGAGCAGTACTTC	once	-	TRBV9	TRBJ2-7
CASSSGRLAGGNEQFF	TGTGCCAGCAGTAGCGGCCGACTAGCGGGAGGTAATGAGCAGTTCTTC	few	TRBD2	TRBV27	TRBJ2-1
CASSLRGGGETQYF	TGTGCCAGCAGCTTGAGGGGAGGGGGAGAGACCCAGTACTTC	-	-	TRBV5-8	TRBJ2-5
CASSESATGGNEKLFF	TGCGCCAGCAGTGAGTCCGCCACTGGCGGTAATGAAAAACTGTTTTTT	large	-	TRBV10-2	TRBJ1-4
CASRIGASLKMDEQFF	TGTGCCAGCAGGATTGGTGCTAGTCTGAAAATGGATGAGCAGTTCTTC	-	-	TRBV2	TRBJ2-1
CASSQPGVDTQYF	TGTGCCAGCAGCCAACCGGGAGTGGATACGCAGTATTTT	-	-	TRBV3-1/TRBV3-2	TRBJ2-3